This is a list of T cell receptor beta chains from one sample in a study of control samples from healthy donors and cancer patients. The assay was immunoSEQ multiplex PCR, and TCRdb's table has in-frame clones only and misses some. This table has about 54,000 clones, approximately 95% appearing once. Material for sequencing was blood. The receptors shown here come from a woman younger than 45 in good health. CDR3s include the opening cysteine and the closing phenylalanine or tryptophan. The D gene is left open where the match is weak.

D gene	V gene	CDR3 protein
.	TRBV5-6	CASSRGQRTDTQYF
.	TRBV5-5	CASSLGGGTGEKLFF
.	TRBV4-2	CASSQAGSNTEAFF
.	TRBV9	CASSDGAITNEKLFF
.	TRBV25-1	CASIKGNEQYF
TRBD2	TRBV6-4	CASSVKAGGANEQFF
TRBD1	TRBV29-1	CSSRAGGNEQFF
.	TRBV27	CASSWGSGLGGELFF
TRBD1	TRBV7-2	CASSRGQAGYQPQHF
TRBD1	TRBV9	CASSTGAHQETQYF
.	TRBV15	CATSRDLSGGGYTF
.	TRBV19	CASTPGRLYNEQFF
.	TRBV5-6	CASSLARGETQYF